What follows is one T cell receptor (beta chain) and its context. Its antigen specificity is not known. Base-call qualities are not available, and no considerably larger clone is one nucleotide away. The cohort consisted of fewer than 700 healthy bone marrow donors. All cohort members were sampled while nominally healthy, although unrecorded immune exposures were likely present. The donor was CMV seronegative and belonged to the group of more than 300 seronegative cohort members. Each donor provided a peripheral blood sample, and peripheral blood mononuclear cells were used for TCR beta sequencing. The Qiagen DNeasy Blood Extraction Kit was used to extract genomic DNA from the blood cell samples. This sample was taken from a study of cytomegalovirus exposure and HLA in healthy donors (dated by TCRdb to about 2017). In the study overall: An earlier analysis of a few hundred of the donors reported approximately 300 Gb of sequence data and around 120 million unique TCR beta sequences obtained from around 190 million T cells. In a later genetic analysis, genome-wide SNP genotypes for about 55% of the 666 donors were used, and that subset was treated as a discovery cohort. Approximately 300 gigabases of sequencing data and approximately 85 million unique TCR sequences were included in an early release covering over 600 HLA-typed donors. The study aimed to test whether cataloging public T cell receptors could reveal signatures of past pathogen exposure. Four to six DR-DQ haplotypes were handled as single units for association and clustering, since linkage in the cohort was strong. Rather than drawing on any new phenotypic data, the later analysis identified candidate immune exposures from TCR beta sequences and the way those sequences occurred across donors. An earlier analysis of 587 of the donors used high-throughput TCR beta sequencing to judge whether each TCR beta V gene segment behaved as functional or pseudogenic. A later analysis re-analyzed previously published TCR beta repertoires from approximately 670 donors and added high-resolution HLA genotyping to study TCR occurrence patterns. Every discovery cohort repertoire had been produced on one sequencing platform. On average, roughly 250,000 unique TCR beta nucleotide sequences were sequenced per donor among roughly 430 genotyped donors of the cohort, with around 19% of those sequences being non-productive. Of the roughly 410 genotyped donors, less than 85% were placed in the genetic ancestry cluster associated with self-reported Caucasian donors. Along with the roughly 670-subject first cohort, a separate validation cohort of over a hundred different subjects was used. HLA typing included class I and class II loci at four-digit resolution. Typing coverage varied by locus: roughly 620-640 donors for A, B, C, DRB1 and DQB1; roughly 510 for DQA1; more than 600 for DPA1; approximately 450 for DPB1. To predict cytomegalovirus infection status, the study brought together high-throughput TCR immunosequencing, statistical association of individual TCRs with disease status, and machine learning. Donor age, sex, ethnicity and CMV serostatus were compiled alongside the repertoire data. The T cell repertoires of several hundred subjects were profiled by immunosequencing and related to cytomegalovirus serostatus.

The library was made by the immunoSEQ multiplex PCR assay. For the multiplex PCR, a mixture combining 60 forward primers for TCR Vbeta segments and 13 reverse primers for TCR Jbeta segments was used. The CDR3 region of rearranged TCR beta genes was amplified from genomic DNA with a multiplex PCR assay. On the Illumina HiSeq System, the amplified TCR beta libraries were sequenced as 87-base-pair reads. Per the authors' processing: In a later analysis, tens of millions of unique TCR beta chains were counted across the roughly 700 repertoires, and about 10 million of these chains were shared by at least two donors. Raw reads were error-corrected and collapsed into unique sequences by a nearest-neighbor algorithm in which closely related sequences were merged to remove PCR and sequencing errors. To assign V, D and J gene segments, CDR3 sequences were aligned to IMGT reference sequences. For a sequence to be retained, a match of at least six nucleotides to both a V gene segment and a J gene segment was required. A rearrangement was called productive if the CDR3 had no stop codons and remained in frame with V and J, and every other rearrangement was called non-productive. Following IMGT convention, CDR3 was defined as the stretch from the second conserved V-encoded cysteine to the conserved J-encoded phenylalanine. Sequences without an unambiguous match to a single V gene segment were excluded from the earlier analysis of approximately 600 of the donors. An earlier analysis of 550 to 650 of the donors classified V segments as functional when productive rearrangements were above 56.7% and as segregating when the standard deviation between donors was above 5%. A statistical classification framework was built to diagnose cytomegalovirus status from the catalog of TCR beta chain sequences. In a later analysis, V and J genes were assigned by comparing TCR nucleotide sequences against IMGT/GENE-DB human TR gene sequences. A later analysis assigned CDR3 sequences and most-parsimonious VDJ recombination scenarios with the TCRdist pipeline. In a later analysis, every TCR beta chain was defined by the combination of its CDR3 amino acid sequence and its V-gene family, and reads without a unique V-gene family were dropped. As a way to deal with suspected cross-contamination and a sequencing artifact, a later analysis dropped hundreds of nucleotide sequences that were highly shared and had low generation probability. For each public chain, a later analysis derived a clonal expansion index from normalized ranks of inferred template counts within each repertoire. Generation probabilities in a later analysis came from a VDJ recombination model fitted to out-of-frame rearrangements, and those results were checked against IGoR. Hypergeometric tests were used in a later analysis to score TCR-TCR, TCR-HLA and TCR-CMV co-occurrence, with a repertoire-size bias correction applied to the TCR pairs. In a later analysis, false discovery rates were estimated by permuting HLA or CMV assignments 20 times. In a later analysis, co-occurring TCRs were grouped using DBSCAN, and TCRdist sequence similarity was added for clustering within HLA-allele-positive subsets. Repertoires with fewer than 30,000 or more than 120,000 public chains were left out of co-occurrence clustering, as were a handful of repertoires with anomalous nucleotide sharing. The table was pulled from immuneACCESS by TCRdb, which kept in-frame rearrangements only. Such tables lose some clones; where checked, under half of the loss comes from unresolved V genes, and the rest has no known cause. For V, J and clone size, that table is used; D and trimming come from the DNA. This sample has some 94,000 clones in its table, and approximately 70% of those were observed once. 2.7% of the sample is in the top ten clones.

General study outcomes and caveats: A later analysis found that most CMV-associated TCR beta chains appeared HLA-restricted, with HLA associations seemingly driven largely by CMV exposure. In a later analysis, TCR association rates were found to vary across HLA loci, with the most associated TCRs seen for DRB1 alleles and the fewest for HLA-C alleles. An earlier analysis of approximately 570 of the donors showed that most TCR beta V segments appeared in productive rearrangements either about 90% or about 30% of the time, which broadly matched IMGT annotations. The study listed approximately 150 TCR beta chains as associated with cytomegalovirus. Correlated functional status among segregating V segments might be attributable to linkage disequilibrium, but an unknown experimental factor could not be ruled out. A later genetic analysis reported fewer N-insertions in productive TCRs among donors in an Asian-associated ancestry cluster than the roughly 640-donor mean. When HLA alleles, especially DR and DQ, strongly co-occurred, TCR associations were difficult to assign to individual alleles. Because HLA typing was unavailable for some donors at each locus, only the typed subset was used in association tests. In a later genetic analysis, a missense DCLRE1C variant was associated with V-gene and J-gene trimming of TCR beta chains, and the association was replicated in an independent cohort. Some IMGT-functional V segments, including TRBV6-2 and TRBV6-3, could not be told apart with the 87-base-pair reads, so those segments were excluded. A cluster of highly shared sequence variants was judged likely to be a technical artifact of the sequencing pipeline. A few of the identified cytomegalovirus-associated TCR beta chains were confirmed in vitro to be specific for cytomegalovirus antigens. Most TCR sequences were observed very rarely across donors, whereas some public TCRs were present in many individuals. Sequencing depth was assumed to be roughly uniform across donors in the presence/absence analyses, though that assumption may not hold. The only immune exposure information available for the cohort was CMV serostatus. In this cohort, only TCR beta chains were sequenced, and detectable features were limited by the absence of alpha or paired-chain data. A further reported finding was that TCR beta sequences accurately predicted the HLA-A and HLA-B alleles for most subjects in the first cohort. Cytomegalovirus status was reported to be diagnosed by the classifier with high specificity and sensitivity in both the original and validation cohorts. Specific HLA alleles were associated with 15,000 to 20,000 TCR beta sequences at a false discovery rate of 0.05 in a later analysis. The authors suggested that the approach could potentially be generalized to other disease states and immunological phenotypes. Because counts were too low, under 20 rarely observed V segments, including chromosome 9 orphons, were left out of the earlier analysis of a few hundred of the donors. A later analysis reported that several top co-occurrence clusters appeared linked to parvovirus B19, influenza, CMV and Epstein-Barr virus. A later analysis found that HLA-associated TCR beta chains were more clonally expanded and had lower generation probabilities than equally common non-associated chains.

Looking up the germline V gene yields CDR1 SGHTA and CDR2 FQGNSA. From the cysteine through the phenylalanine, the CDR3 covers 17 amino acids. The read is trimmed to its CDR3 DNA, 51 bases read in frame from base 1. V has 4 bases trimmed and J has 4 bases trimmed; junction bases matching no gene number 6. The rearranged chain carries TRBV7-2 and TRBJ2-1, and 14 junction bases match TRBD2. The source material was PBMCs. The TCR sequence derives from a man aged 50-60 years in good health and CMV-seronegative. The sequence in DNA is TGTGCCAGCAGCTCCCAGCGGACTAGCGGGAGGTACAATGAGCAGTTCTTC. This sequence encodes CASSSQRTSGRYNEQFF.